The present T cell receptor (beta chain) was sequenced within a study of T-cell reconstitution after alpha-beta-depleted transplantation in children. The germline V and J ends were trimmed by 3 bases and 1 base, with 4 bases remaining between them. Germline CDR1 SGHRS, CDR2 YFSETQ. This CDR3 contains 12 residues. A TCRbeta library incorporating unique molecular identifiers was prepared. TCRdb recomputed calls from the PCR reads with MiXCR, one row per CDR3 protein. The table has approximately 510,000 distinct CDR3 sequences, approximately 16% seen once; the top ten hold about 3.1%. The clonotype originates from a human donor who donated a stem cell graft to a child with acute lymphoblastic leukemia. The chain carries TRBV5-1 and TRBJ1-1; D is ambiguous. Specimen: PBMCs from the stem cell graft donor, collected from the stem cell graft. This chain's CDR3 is CASSYENTEAFF. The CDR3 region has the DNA TGCGCCAGCAGCTACGAGAACACTGAAGCTTTCTTT.